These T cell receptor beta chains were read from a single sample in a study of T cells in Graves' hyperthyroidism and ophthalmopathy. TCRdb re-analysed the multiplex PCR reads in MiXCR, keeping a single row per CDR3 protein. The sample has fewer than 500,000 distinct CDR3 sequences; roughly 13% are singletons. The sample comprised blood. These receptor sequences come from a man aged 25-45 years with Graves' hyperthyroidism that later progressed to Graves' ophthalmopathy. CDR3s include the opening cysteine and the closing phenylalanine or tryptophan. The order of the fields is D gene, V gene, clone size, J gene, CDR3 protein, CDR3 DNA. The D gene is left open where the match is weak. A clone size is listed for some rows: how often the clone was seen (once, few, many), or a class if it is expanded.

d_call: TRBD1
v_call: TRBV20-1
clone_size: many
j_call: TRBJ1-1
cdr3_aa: CSARQGMWTEAFF
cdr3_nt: TGCAGTGCCAGACAGGGGATGTGGACTGAAGCTTTCTTT

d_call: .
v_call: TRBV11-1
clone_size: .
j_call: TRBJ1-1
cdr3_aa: CASSLGGGRGQTEAFF
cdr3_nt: TGTGCCAGCAGCTTAGGGGGGGGCAGGGGACAAACTGAAGCTTTCTTT

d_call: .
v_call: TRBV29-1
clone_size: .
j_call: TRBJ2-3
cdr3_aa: CSVDVGGTDTQYF
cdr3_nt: TGCAGCGTTGACGTGGGGGGCACAGATACGCAGTATTTT

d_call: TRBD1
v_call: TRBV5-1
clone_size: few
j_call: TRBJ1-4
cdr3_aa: CASSLRTGGIEKLFF
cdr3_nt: TGCGCCAGCAGCTTGAGGACAGGGGGAATTGAAAAACTGTTTTTT

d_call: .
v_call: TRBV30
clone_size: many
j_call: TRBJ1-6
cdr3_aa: CAWSTGRGSPLHF
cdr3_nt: TGTGCCTGGAGTACAGGGCGTGGTTCACCCCTCCACTTT

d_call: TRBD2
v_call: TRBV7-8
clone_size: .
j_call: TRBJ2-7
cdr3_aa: CASSSLLGGGRYEQYF
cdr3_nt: TGTGCCAGCAGTTCCCTCCTAGGCGGGGGAAGGTACGAGCAGTACTTC

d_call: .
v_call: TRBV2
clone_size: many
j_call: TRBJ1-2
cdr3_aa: CASTTPGRDPTYGYTF
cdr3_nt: TGTGCCAGCACCACCCCGGGGAGGGACCCCACCTATGGCTACACCTTC

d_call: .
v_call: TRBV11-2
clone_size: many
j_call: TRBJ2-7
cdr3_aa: CASSSYRDILYEQYF
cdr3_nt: TGTGCCAGCAGCTCATACCGGGACATCCTATACGAGCAGTACTTC

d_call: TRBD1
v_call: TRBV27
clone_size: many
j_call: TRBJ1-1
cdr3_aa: CASSLPMTGTNTEAFF
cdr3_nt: TGTGCCAGCAGTTTACCGATGACAGGGACGAACACTGAAGCTTTCTTT

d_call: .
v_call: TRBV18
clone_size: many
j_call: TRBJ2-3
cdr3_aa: CASSPKQADTQYF
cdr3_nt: TGTGCCAGCTCACCAAAACAAGCGGATACGCAGTATTTT

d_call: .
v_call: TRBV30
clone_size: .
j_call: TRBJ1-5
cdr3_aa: CAWGRGSNQPQHF
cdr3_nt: TGTGCCTGGGGCAGGGGAAGCAATCAGCCCCAGCATTTT

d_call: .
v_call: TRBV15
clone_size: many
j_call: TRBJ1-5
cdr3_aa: CATSSSGHSNQPQHF
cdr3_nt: TGTGCCACCAGCAGTTCTGGTCATAGCAATCAGCCCCAGCATTTT

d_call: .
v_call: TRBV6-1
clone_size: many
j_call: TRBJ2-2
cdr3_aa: CASSVRYTGELFF
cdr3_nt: TGTGCCAGCAGTGTGCGGTACACCGGGGAGCTGTTTTTT

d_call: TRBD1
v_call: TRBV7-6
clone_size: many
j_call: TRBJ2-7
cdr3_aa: CASSLARRDRDYEQYF
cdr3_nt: TGTGCCAGCAGCTTAGCTCGAAGGGACAGAGACTACGAGCAGTACTTC

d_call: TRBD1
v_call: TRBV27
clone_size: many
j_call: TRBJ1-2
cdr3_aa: CASSSRQGYGYTF
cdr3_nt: TGTGCCAGCAGCTCGAGACAGGGTTATGGCTACACCTTC

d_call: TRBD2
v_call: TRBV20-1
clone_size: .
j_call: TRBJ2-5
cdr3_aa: CSARKRLAGEQETQYF
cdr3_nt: TGCAGTGCTAGGAAGCGGCTAGCGGGGGAACAAGAGACCCAGTACTTC

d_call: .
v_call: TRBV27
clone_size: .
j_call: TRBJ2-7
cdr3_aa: CASSLSLQGTYEQYF
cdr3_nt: TGTGCCAGCAGTTTATCGCTGCAGGGGACGTACGAGCAGTACTTC

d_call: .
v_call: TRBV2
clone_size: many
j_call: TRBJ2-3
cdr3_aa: CASSALGVGADTQYF
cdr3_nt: TGTGCCAGCAGTGCTCTCGGGGTGGGTGCAGATACGCAGTATTTT